This section outlines one TCR beta chain sequence together with its context. The antigen is unknown. Germline loops: CDR1 GTSNPN, CDR2 SVGIG (reference sequence). The V and J ends lost 2 bases and 7 bases, in that order; junction bases with no gene match: 7. The CDR3 is 14 residues long. The protocol was immunoSEQ multiplex PCR, while the TCRdb copy is restricted to in-frame clones and leaves out a portion. The sample gives about 150,000 clones, roughly 92% of which show up once; over 3% is in the top ten. The record originates from a study of T cell responses to AZD1222 COVID-19 vaccine. Study results and limitations: Regions 160-218 and 743-854 dominated among vaccine-associated CD4 TCRs spanning spike. Vaccination with two AZD1222 doses was followed by a rise in Spike-specific TCR breadth and depth.

The specimen comprised peripheral blood, sampled on day 0 of AZD1222 vaccination. The clonotype comes from an adult in good health. The chain couples TRBV30 to TRBJ2-1, with TRBD1 matching 8 bases. The CDR3 spells CAWSRGQGRNEQFF. The CDR3 DNA sequence: TGTGCCTGGAGTCGCGGACAGGGCCGGAATGAGCAGTTCTTC.